Below, one TCR beta chain is given with its context. The same CDR3 is also encoded by other DNA sequences in this sample. The data were taken from a study of shared clonotypes between healthy human individuals. The CDR3 sequence is 14 residues long. Germline V gene sequence: CDR1 SGHTA, CDR2 FQGNSA. V was pared by 1 base and J by 1 base, with 8 bases between. Original processing methods: Filtering differed for immunoSEQ, which gave only junction sequences without quality scores. This table comes from immunoSEQ multiplex PCR, and its TCRdb copy is limited to in-frame clones, with some not included. V and J calls and clone size follow that table, whereas D and trimming were derived from the DNA. The sample consists of around 1 million clones, over 60% of them appearing once. Healthy HIV-negative adults with no recent acute infections or vaccinations were recruited as donors. Memory CD4+ cells were the fraction left after CD45RA+ naive selection.

The origin of this receptor is a man between 18 and 29 years old in good health. The rearrangement joins TRBV7-2 to TRBJ2-7; D gene ambiguous. Sequencing used memory CD4+ T cells sorted from blood. Subset meaning: CD45RA-negative fraction. The CDR3 is CASSLVGFSYEQYF. CDR3 nucleotide sequence: TGTGCCAGCAGCTTAGTCGGCTTTTCCTACGAGCAGTACTTC.